These 24 T cell receptor beta chains were all obtained from the same sample, sequenced in a study of cytomegalovirus exposure and HLA in healthy donors. PCR primers comprised 60 Vbeta and 13 Jbeta primers. The table came from immunoSEQ multiplex PCR; TCRdb's copy has only in-frame clones and leaves some out. The repertoire holds about 130,000 clones, roughly 80% seen once, with about 1.2% in the top ten. Sequencing was carried out using PBMCs. The receptors come from a girl under 10 years old in good health and CMV-seronegative.

Concerning this clone: The junction shows a germline mismatch at one end, possibly a read error. The CDR3 DNA is TGTGCCATCAGTGAGTCGGATACAGGGAGACGGGACCGCTTC. Protein sequence: CAISESDTGRRDRF. The chain joins TRBV10-3 to TRBJ1-2; weak D call: TRBD1 (6 bases). There are 14 residues in the CDR3. Per germline, CDR1 ENHRY and CDR2 SYGVKD.

The J gene is TRBJ2-7, the V gene TRBV7-8; TRBD2 matches at 13 bases. V was pared by 5 bases and J by 4 bases, with 8 bases of the junction left unmatched. CDR1 is SGHVS, CDR2 FQNEAQ, per germline. The CDR3 runs 16 residues. CDR3 amino acids: CASSTLAGGPRYEQYF. CDR3 sequence (DNA): TGTGCCAGCAGCACACTAGCGGGAGGGCCTAGGTACGAGCAGTACTTC.

This chain joins TRBV6-5 and TRBJ2-3; a weak D match, TRBD1 (5 bases). V was pared by 8 bases and J by 1 base, with 13 bases between. Germline V gene sequence: CDR1 MNHEY, CDR2 SVGAGI. This CDR3 spans 14 amino acids. CDR3 region: CASRTLGGTDTQYF. Here the CDR3 DNA reads TGTGCCAGCCGAACCTTAGGGGGCACAGATACGCAGTATTTT.

This clone has only one observation. The chain joins TRBV19 to TRBJ2-2, with a weak D call TRBD2 (6 bases). Deletions cut 9 bases from V and 4 bases from J, with 18 bases between. This CDR3 has 15 amino acids. The germline CDR1 and CDR2 sequences are LNHDA and SQIVND (reference sequence). CDR3 protein: CASDGLRGGTGELFF. CDR3 bases: TGTGCCAGCGATGGGTTGAGGGGAGGCACCGGGGAGCTGTTTTTT.

The rearrangement joins TRBV4-2 to TRBJ2-7, with TRBD2 matching over 9 bases. J gave up 4 bases and V 4 bases, and 8 bases lay outside the gene matches. The CDR3 consists of 15 residues. Germline loops: CDR1 LGHNA, CDR2 YNFKEQ. In DNA form, the CDR3 reads TGTGCCAGCAGCCCGGGACTAGCCGAAGGGTACGAGCAGTACTTC. This codes for CASSPGLAEGYEQYF.

This clone has more than one count but fewer than ten. The CDR3 coding sequence is TGTGCCAGCAGAGATACAGGGGGCAGCAATCAGCCCCAGCATTTT. Translating it yields CASRDTGGSNQPQHF. The V and J genes are TRBV6-5 and TRBJ1-5; TRBD1 matches 9 bases. V trimming: 6 bases; J trimming: 1 base; junction bases outside the gene matches: 4. Germline lookup yields CDR1 MNHEY and CDR2 SVGAGI. The CDR3 runs 15 residues.

The chain joins TRBV25-1 to TRBJ2-3, with 11 bases lining up with TRBD2. Germline assignment: CDR1 MGHDK and CDR2 SYGVNS. This CDR3 spans 15 amino acids. J was trimmed by 10 bases and V by 3 bases; bases with no gene match: 9. For the CDR3, the DNA is TGTGCCAGCAGTGACCAGGCTAGCGGGAGGTCGGCGCAGTATTTT. This encodes CASSDQASGRSAQYF.

The V gene is TRBV6-5, the J gene TRBJ1-6, with a weak D call TRBD1 (5 bases). Germline-derived CDR1 and CDR2 are MNHEY and SVGAGI. The CDR3 is made up of 12 amino acids. V dropped 2 bases and J dropped 12 bases, with 8 bases sitting between them. CDR3 loop: CASSYRGGPLHF. CDR3 DNA: TGTGCCAGCAGTTACAGGGGAGGACCCCTCCACTTT.

The gene calls are TRBV30 and TRBJ1-1; D is perhaps TRBD1 (5 bases). Germline CDR1 GTSNPN, CDR2 SVGIG (reference sequence). This CDR3 is built from 12 residues. Trimming left V 5 bases short and J 3 bases short, with 10 bases between. The CDR3 spells CAWGRGDTEAFF. In DNA form, the CDR3 reads TGTGCCTGGGGTCGGGGGGACACTGAAGCTTTCTTT.

By frequency in the sample, this clone is medium-sized. The chain recombines TRBV5-1 with TRBJ1-2, with a possible D match to TRBD1 (5 bases). Germline lookup yields CDR1 SGHRS and CDR2 YFSETQ. V was shortened by 4 bases and J by 4 bases, with 11 bases between the two germline ends. This CDR3 comprises 13 residues. The CDR3 sequence: CASSTDTVYGYTF. DNA of the CDR3: TGCGCCAGCAGCACGGACACTGTCTATGGCTACACCTTC.

The chain carries TRBV6-1 and TRBJ2-7; the match to TRBD2 covers 11 bases. V dropped 4 bases and J dropped 2; count of bases not matched to a gene: 1. Germline CDR1 reads MNHNS; CDR2 reads SASEGT. CDR3 size: 14 residues. The CDR3 coding sequence is TGTGCCAGCAGTGTACTAGCGGGGGCCTACGAGCAGTACTTC. This codes for CASSVLAGAYEQYF.

The chain combines TRBV4-3 with TRBJ2-1; 7 bases are a match to TRBD1. This CDR3 region has 17 residues. With V trimmed by 0 bases and J by 8 bases, 13 bases remained unmatched. Germline V gives CDR1 LGHNA, CDR2 YSLEER. The CDR3 spells CASSQDHAQEGADEQFF. The CDR3 DNA follows: TGCGCCAGCAGCCAAGATCACGCACAAGAGGGGGCCGATGAGCAGTTCTTC.

The V and J genes are TRBV23-1 and TRBJ1-2; D gene uncertain. TRBV23-1 is recorded as an ORF, its role being uncertain. The CDR3 has 14 amino acids. Trimming left V 0 bases short and J 5 bases short, with 10 bases between. The CDR3 sequence: CASSQSPEVYGYTF. The CDR3 DNA sequence: TGCGCCAGCAGTCAATCCCCGGAGGTTTATGGCTACACCTTC.

V gene TRBV6-5 combines with J gene TRBJ1-2, with a weak D call TRBD1 (6 bases). This CDR3 spans 14 amino acids. V was trimmed by 7 bases and J by 4 bases, leaving 16 bases between them. Germline V gene data show CDR1 as MNHEY and CDR2 as SVGAGI. CDR3 in amino acids: CASTPMGAGYGYTF. Here the CDR3 DNA reads TGTGCCAGCACCCCTATGGGGGCAGGCTATGGCTACACCTTC.

A few counts support this clone. The chain joins TRBV7-9 to TRBJ2-1, with TRBD2 identical over 9 bases. The V gene end was trimmed by 5 bases and the J gene end by 7 bases; junction bases not matched to a gene: 12. Germline CDR1 is SEHNR and CDR2 is FQNEAQ (reference sequence). The CDR3 spans 16 residues. CDR3 sequence reads: CASSAYSGSIANEQFF. CDR3 DNA sequence: TGTGCCAGCAGCGCCTATAGCGGGAGTATTGCTAATGAGCAGTTCTTC.

This clone was picked up one time. The rearrangement links TRBV28 to TRBJ1-4; tentatively, D is TRBD1 (6 bases). V was trimmed by 2 bases and J by 5 bases, leaving 12 bases between them. The CDR3 length is 15 residues. The germline V gene has CDR1 MDHEN and CDR2 SYDVKM. DNA for the CDR3: TGTGCCAGCAGTTTACCAGGCAGGGGCAATGAAAAACTGTTTTTT. Translated: CASSLPGRGNEKLFF.

V usage is TRBV6-5 and J usage is TRBJ2-2; 7 bases are shared with TRBD2. The CDR3 is made up of 12 amino acids. In germline, CDR1 is MNHEY, CDR2 SVGAGI. Here the CDR3 reads CASGARAGELFF. DNA of the CDR3: TGTGCGAGCGGGGCAAGAGCCGGGGAGCTGTTTTTT.

The rearrangement links TRBV2 to TRBJ2-1, with 10 nucleotides matching TRBD1. V trimming: 5 bases; J trimming: 3 bases; junction bases outside the gene matches: 4. The CDR3 runs 15 residues. Germline CDR1 is SNHLY and CDR2 is FYNNEI. CDR3 nucleotide sequence: TGTGCCAGCAGTTGGACAGGGGGTAACTACAATGAGCAGTTCTTC. Translation gives CASSWTGGNYNEQFF. The full variable domain, in which reference TRBV2 and TRBJ2-1 provide the parts outside the CDR3, is EPEVTQTPSHQVTQMGQEVILRCVPISNHLYFYWYRQILGQKVEFLVSFYNNEISEKSEIFDDQFSVERPDGSNFTLKIRSTKLEDSAMYFCASSWTGGNYNEQFFGPGTRLTVL.

This chain connects TRBV28 to TRBJ2-7, with 12 bases aligning to TRBD2. The CDR3 spans 17 residues. With V trimmed by 8 bases and J by 1 base, 12 bases remained unmatched. Per germline, CDR1 MDHEN and CDR2 SYDVKM. The CDR3 loop is CASCSIGTSGSSYEQYF. The DNA for the CDR3 is TGTGCCAGCTGTTCTATTGGGACTAGCGGGTCATCCTACGAGCAGTACTTC.

The genes are TRBV19 and TRBJ2-3, with TRBD2 matching over 8 bases. Per the germline V gene, CDR1 is LNHDA and CDR2 is SQIVND (reference sequence). This CDR3 region has 16 residues. V was pared by 3 bases and J by 4 bases, with 9 bases of the junction left unmatched. The CDR3 nucleotides are TGTGCCAGTAGTATGCAAGGCGGGAGGTTATCAGATACGCAGTATTTT. This translates into CASSMQGGRLSDTQYF.

The gene calls are TRBV27 and TRBJ1-5; D not certain. Germline V gives CDR1 MNHEY, CDR2 SMNVEV (reference sequence). The CDR3 is made up of 14 amino acids. The ends were cut back, 5 bases at V and 0 bases at J, with 8 bases in the middle. The CDR3 DNA is TGTGCCAGCAGTGCTATCGATAGCAATCAGCCCCAGCATTTT. It is translated as CASSAIDSNQPQHF.

The J gene is TRBJ1-1, the V gene TRBV18, with 9 bases fitting TRBD1. This CDR3 is built from 14 residues. Trimming removed 4 bases from V and 3 bases from J; junction bases left unmatched: 3. Germline CDR1 and CDR2: KGHSH and LQKENI. The CDR3 nucleotides are TGTGCCAGCTCACGAGGACAGGGGCACACTGAAGCTTTCTTT. Its translation: CASSRGQGHTEAFF.

CDR3 residues: CASSPGQDLGYTF. For the CDR3, the DNA is TGTGCCAGCAGCCCGGGACAGGACTTGGGCTACACCTTC. The chain couples TRBV6-5 to TRBJ1-2; 8 positions match TRBD1. The CDR3 totals 13 residues. J was trimmed by 8 bases and V by 6 bases; bases with no gene match: 8. Germline V CDR1 and CDR2: MNHEY, SVGAGI.

This rearrangement joins TRBV4-3 to TRBJ1-5; D may be TRBD1 (5 bases). Trimming cost V 0 bases and J 8 bases, with 8 bases left between them. CDR1 and CDR2 from the germline V gene are LGHNA and YSLEER. The length of the CDR3 is 13 residues. CDR3 residues: CASSQDRGKPQHF. Written as DNA, the CDR3 is TGCGCCAGCAGCCAAGACCGGGGGAAGCCCCAGCATTTT.